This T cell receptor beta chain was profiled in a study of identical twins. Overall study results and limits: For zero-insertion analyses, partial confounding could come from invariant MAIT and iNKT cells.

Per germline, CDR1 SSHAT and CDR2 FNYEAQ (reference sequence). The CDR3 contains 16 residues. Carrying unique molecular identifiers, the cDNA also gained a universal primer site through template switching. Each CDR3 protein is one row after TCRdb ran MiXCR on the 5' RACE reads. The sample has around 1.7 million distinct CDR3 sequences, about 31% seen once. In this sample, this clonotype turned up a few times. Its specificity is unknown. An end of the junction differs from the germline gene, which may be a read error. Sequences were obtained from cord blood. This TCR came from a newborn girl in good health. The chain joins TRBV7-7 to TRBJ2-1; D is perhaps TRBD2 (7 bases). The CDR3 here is CASSSGEAGDYNEQFF. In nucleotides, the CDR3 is TGTGCTAGCAGCTCAGGGGAGGCGGGGGATTACAATGAGCAGTTCTTC.